Included here is one T cell receptor beta chain sequence, with context. What antigen it recognizes has not been identified. No clone much larger than this one lies a single base away; base qualities are absent. The cohort consisted of 650 to 700 healthy bone marrow donors. At the time of sampling, every cohort member was nominally healthy, though immune exposures that went unrecorded were likely present. The donor was CMV seronegative and was included in the group of a few hundred seronegative cohort members. Every donor gave a peripheral blood sample, and the peripheral blood mononuclear cells from that sample were used for TCR beta sequencing. The Qiagen DNeasy Blood Extraction Kit was used to extract genomic DNA from the blood cell samples. The method was the immunoSEQ multiplex PCR assay. For the multiplex PCR, a mixture combining 60 forward primers for TCR Vbeta segments and 13 reverse primers for TCR Jbeta segments was used. The CDR3 region of rearranged TCR beta genes was amplified from genomic DNA with a multiplex PCR assay. Amplified TCR beta libraries were sequenced as 87-base-pair reads on the Illumina HiSeq System. Under the source paper's analysis protocol: In a later analysis, some 80 million unique TCR beta chains were counted across the 500 to 850 repertoires, and roughly 11 million of these chains were shared by at least two donors. Raw reads were error-corrected and collapsed into unique sequences with a nearest-neighbor algorithm that merged closely related sequences to remove PCR and sequencing errors. V, D and J gene segments were assigned by aligning CDR3 sequences to IMGT reference sequences. For a sequence to be retained, a match of at least six nucleotides to both a V gene segment and a J gene segment was required. Rearrangements were called productive when the CDR3 lacked stop codons and stayed in frame with V and J; all others were non-productive. CDR3 was defined by IMGT convention, running from the second conserved V-encoded cysteine to the conserved J-encoded phenylalanine. The earlier analysis of about 590 of the donors excluded sequences that lacked an unambiguous match to a single V gene segment. In an earlier analysis of a few hundred of the donors, V segments were called functional above 56.7% productive rearrangements and were called segregating when the between-donor standard deviation exceeded 5%. A statistical classification framework was built for diagnosing cytomegalovirus status from the catalog of TCR beta chain sequences. V and J gene assignment, in a later analysis, came from comparing TCR nucleotide sequences with IMGT/GENE-DB human TR gene sequences. The TCRdist pipeline was used in a later analysis to assign CDR3 sequences and most-parsimonious VDJ recombination scenarios. In a later analysis, each TCR beta chain was defined by its CDR3 amino acid sequence together with its V-gene family, and reads without a unique V-gene family were excluded. As a way to deal with suspected cross-contamination and a sequencing artifact, a later analysis dropped 500 to 700 nucleotide sequences that were highly shared and had low generation probability. In a later analysis, a clonal expansion index was calculated for each public chain from normalized within-repertoire ranks of inferred template counts. In a later analysis, generation probabilities were computed with a VDJ recombination model fitted to out-of-frame rearrangements, and the resulting probabilities were checked against IGoR. Hypergeometric tests were used in a later analysis to score TCR-TCR, TCR-HLA and TCR-CMV co-occurrence, with a repertoire-size bias correction applied to the TCR pairs. A later analysis estimated false discovery rates by permuting HLA or CMV assignments 20 times. In a later analysis, co-occurring TCRs were grouped using DBSCAN, and TCRdist sequence similarity was added for clustering within HLA-allele-positive subsets. Repertoires with fewer than 30,000 or more than 120,000 public chains, plus five repertoires with anomalous nucleotide sharing, were excluded from co-occurrence clustering. The source is immuneACCESS, and TCRdb retained only in-frame sequences with V and J called. Part of the clones is not carried over; for the studies checked, unresolved V genes explain less than half of this, and the remainder is unexplained. The V and J calls and clone size were taken over from that table, and D and trimming were inferred from the DNA. This sample has 100,000 to 150,000 clones in its table, and less than 85% of those were observed once. The ten largest clones add up to 1% of the sample.

These data are taken from a study of cytomegalovirus exposure and HLA in healthy donors (dated by TCRdb to 2016 to 2017). Context from the whole study: In an earlier analysis of fewer than 750 of the donors, around 290 Gb of sequence data and some 120 million unique TCR beta sequences from roughly 180 million T cells were reported. Approximately 310 gigabases of sequencing data and 70 million to 100 million unique TCR sequences made up an early release that covered approximately 620 HLA-typed donors. Of the roughly 400 genotyped donors, 65% to 90% fell in the genetic ancestry cluster associated with self-reported Caucasian donors. The study aimed to test whether signatures of past pathogen exposure could be identified by cataloging public T cell receptors. The study used immunosequencing to profile the T cell repertoires of several hundred subjects and linked those repertoires to cytomegalovirus serostatus. In addition to the first cohort of around 670 subjects, a separate validation cohort of some 120 different subjects was used. To predict cytomegalovirus infection status, the study combined high-throughput TCR immunosequencing, statistical association of individual TCRs with disease status, and machine learning. In a later analysis, previously published TCR beta repertoires from 600 to 850 donors were re-analyzed and high-resolution HLA genotyping was added so that TCR occurrence patterns could be studied. Rather than drawing on any new phenotypic data, the later analysis identified candidate immune exposures from TCR beta sequences and the way those sequences occurred across donors. To decide whether each TCR beta V gene segment behaved as functional or pseudogenic, an earlier analysis of some 570 of the donors relied on high-throughput TCR beta sequencing. Donor age, sex, ethnicity and CMV serostatus were compiled alongside the repertoire data. In a later genetic analysis, genome-wide SNP genotypes for 398 of the 666 donors were used, and that subset was treated as a discovery cohort. Every repertoire in the discovery cohort had been generated on one and the same sequencing platform. HLA typing included class I and class II loci at four-digit resolution. Typing coverage varied by locus: about 629-630 donors for A, B, C, DRB1 and DQB1; around 560 for DQA1; around 610 for DPA1; roughly 450 for DPB1. A handful of DR-DQ haplotypes were handled as single units for association and clustering because linkage in the cohort was strong. Among 300 to 450 genotyped donors of the cohort, an average of 235,054 unique TCR beta nucleotide sequences were sequenced per donor, around 18% of them non-productive. Summary of the overall study and its limitations: Some IMGT-functional V segments, including TRBV6-2 and TRBV6-3, could not be told apart with the 87-base-pair reads, so those segments were excluded. Specific HLA alleles were associated with 15,000 to 20,000 TCR beta sequences at a false discovery rate of 0.05 in a later analysis. The classifier was reported to diagnose cytomegalovirus status with high specificity and sensitivity in both the original cohort and the validation cohort. The only immune exposure information available for the cohort was CMV serostatus. Because HLA typing was missing for some donors at each locus, association tests included only the typed subset. Because counts were too low, fewer than 20 rarely observed V segments, including chromosome 9 orphons, were excluded from the earlier analysis of some 540 of the donors. In an earlier analysis of about 600 of the donors, most TCR beta V segments appeared in productive rearrangements about 87% or about 30% of the time, broadly matching IMGT annotations. According to the authors, the approach could potentially be generalized to other disease states and immunological phenotypes. In a later genetic analysis, a missense DCLRE1C variant was associated with V-gene and J-gene trimming of TCR beta chains, and the association was replicated in an independent cohort. In a later genetic analysis, fewer N-insertions in productive TCRs were reported among donors in an Asian-associated ancestry cluster than the approximately 630-donor mean. In a later analysis, several top co-occurrence clusters were reported to appear linked to parvovirus B19, influenza, CMV and Epstein-Barr virus. A later analysis found that TCR association rates varied across HLA loci, with DRB1 alleles showing the most associated TCRs and HLA-C alleles the fewest. The presence/absence analyses assumed that sequencing depth was roughly uniform across donors, and that assumption may not be true. Most TCR sequences were seen in very few donors, while some public TCRs were found in many individuals. The cohort was sequenced for TCR beta chains only, and without alpha or paired-chain data the features that could be detected were limited. A later analysis found that HLA-associated TCR beta chains were more clonally expanded and had lower generation probabilities than equally common non-associated chains. A cluster of highly shared sequence variants was judged likely to be a technical artifact of the sequencing pipeline. Assigning TCR associations to individual alleles was difficult when HLA alleles, especially DR and DQ, strongly co-occurred. Three of the identified cytomegalovirus-associated TCR beta chains were confirmed in vitro to be specific for cytomegalovirus antigens. A further reported finding was that TCR beta sequences accurately predicted the HLA-A and HLA-B alleles for most subjects in the first cohort. Linkage disequilibrium might explain the correlated functional status among segregating V segments, but an unknown experimental factor could not be ruled out. The study listed 150 to 200 TCR beta chains as associated with cytomegalovirus. Most CMV-associated TCR beta chains appeared to be HLA-restricted in a later analysis, and the HLA associations seemed to be driven largely by CMV exposure.

CDR1 and CDR2 are read off the germline V gene as SNHLY and FYNNEI. The CDR3 sequence holds 15 residues, the cysteine and phenylalanine included. Kept here is only the CDR3 DNA, which spans 45 bases and is read in frame from base 1. V loses 1 base at its end and J loses 5 bases; junction bases beyond the gene matches: 7. The TCR comes from a man aged 40-49 years in good health and CMV-seronegative. The chain joins TRBV2 to TRBJ2-7, with 8 middle bases fitting TRBD1. The sequencing input was PBMCs. The CDR3 here reads CASSEGAGGPNEQYF. The DNA reads as follows: TGTGCCAGCAGTGAAGGGGCAGGGGGCCCGAACGAGCAGTACTTC.